Shown below are 22 T cell receptor beta chains from a single sample sequenced in a study of T cell changes during pregnancy in multiple sclerosis. The protocol was immunoSEQ multiplex PCR, while the TCRdb copy is restricted to in-frame clones and leaves out a portion. The data contain about 100,000 clones, over 85% of them singletons. The sequencing here drew on peripheral blood, taken after pregnancy. Receptor source: a female donor with multiple sclerosis, enrolled in a pregnancy study.

The CDR3, as DNA: TGTGCCTGGAGGACAGGGACAGCGAACACTGAAGCTTTCTTT. The encoded protein is CAWRTGTANTEAFF. The chain combines TRBV30 with TRBJ1-1, with TRBD1 identical over 7 bases. The CDR3 contains 14 residues. V gave up 3 bases and J gave up 1 base; unmatched junction bases: 5. The V gene's germline CDR1 is GTSNPN and CDR2 SVGIG (reference sequence).

The V gene is TRBV7-3, the J gene TRBJ2-1, with D possibly matching TRBD1 (6 bases). Germline CDR1 is SGHTA and CDR2 is FQGTGA. This CDR3 comprises 14 residues. V gave up 2 bases and J gave up 7 bases, with 12 bases separating them. The CDR3 DNA sequence: TGTGCCAGCAGCTTATGGCCAGGACAGAATGAGCAGTTCTTC. It yields the protein CASSLWPGQNEQFF.

The V gene is TRBV30, the J gene TRBJ2-2, with 14 bases fitting TRBD2. Germline CDR1 and CDR2: GTSNPN and SVGIG (reference sequence). The CDR3 has 20 residues. The V and J ends lost 2 bases and 4 bases, in that order; junction bases with no gene match: 15. This CDR3 is CAWSTYPGTSGRRSTGELFF. The CDR3 DNA sequence: TGTGCCTGGAGTACTTACCCTGGGACTAGCGGGAGAAGGAGCACCGGGGAGCTGTTTTTT.

The rearrangement joins TRBV6-1 to TRBJ1-5; D is uncertain. Trimming took 4 bases from V and 0 from J, leaving 7 bases between them. The CDR3 runs to 14 residues. Germline-derived CDR1 and CDR2 are MNHNS and SASEGT. In DNA, the CDR3 is TGTGCCAGCAGTGCCCACTATAGCAATCAGCCCCAGCATTTT. Its protein is CASSAHYSNQPQHF.

The rearrangement uses TRBV28 and TRBJ2-1; 7 nucleotides line up with TRBD2. The CDR3 has 15 amino acids. The junction had 14 bases not matched to a gene; V was cut back by 6 bases and J by 9 bases. Germline loops: CDR1 MDHEN, CDR2 SYDVKM. CDR3 region: CASSGLRREWGEQFF. The CDR3 DNA reads as TGTGCCAGCAGCGGGTTAAGGCGGGAGTGGGGTGAGCAGTTCTTC.

The chain employs TRBV28 and TRBJ2-1, with 8 bases fitting TRBD2. The V segment lost 10 bases and the J segment 6 bases; nucleotides outside the gene matches: 8. The length of the CDR3 is 13 residues. Germline CDR1 is MDHEN and CDR2 is SYDVKM. Written as DNA, the CDR3 is TGTGCCACGCAAGCGGGAGTAATCAATGAGCAGTTCTTC. It specifies CATQAGVINEQFF.

The chain uses TRBV9 and TRBJ2-7, with 9 bases lining up with TRBD1. Trimming at V came to 3 bases and at J to 2 bases, leaving 6 bases not matched to a gene. Germline V lookup: CDR1 SGDLS, CDR2 YYNGEE. CDR3 length equals 15 residues. The CDR3 region has the DNA TGTGCCAGCAGCGGTGGAGGGACAGGGACCTACGAGCAGTACTTC. It yields the protein CASSGGGTGTYEQYF.

J is TRBJ1-2 and V is TRBV27, with 8 bases that match TRBD1. The V gene's germline CDR1 is MNHEY and CDR2 SMNVEV (reference sequence). The CDR3 is 15 amino acids. V shed 4 bases and J 10 bases; nucleotides not matched to a gene: 14. The CDR3 reads CASSSKTGARFFYTF. The CDR3 region has the DNA TGTGCCAGCAGTTCAAAGACAGGGGCTCGATTCTTCTACACCTTC.

This chain links TRBV10-2 with TRBJ2-7; 7 bases agree with TRBD2. Germline lookup yields CDR1 WSHSY and CDR2 SAAADI. This CDR3 has 17 amino acids. The trim removed 5 bases at V and 2 bases at J, leaving 15 bases unmatched. This CDR3 reads CASSFVPSTGGPYEQYF. The DNA of the CDR3 is TGCGCCAGCAGTTTTGTTCCTAGTACGGGAGGTCCCTACGAGCAGTACTTC.

This rearrangement joins TRBV18 to TRBJ1-2, with 8 bases lining up with TRBD1. Germline values: CDR1 KGHSH, CDR2 LQKENI. V lost 2 bases and J lost 6; bases outside the gene matches: 8. The CDR3 runs 15 residues. CDR3 DNA sequence: TGTGCCAGCTCACCATTTCAGGGGGCGAGGGATGGCTACACCTTC. It encodes CASSPFQGARDGYTF. The entire variable domain, with the rest obtained from reference TRBV18 and TRBJ1-2, is as follows: NAGVMQNPRHLVRRRGQEARLRCSPMKGHSHVYWYRQLPEEGLKFMVYLQKENIIDESGMPKERFSAEFPKEGPSILRIQQVVRGDSAAYFCASSPFQGARDGYTFGSGTRLTVV.

The genes are TRBV9 and TRBJ2-5, with 9 bases lining up with TRBD2. Germline-derived CDR1 and CDR2 are SGDLS and YYNGEE. V shed 0 bases and J 2 bases; nucleotides not matched to a gene: 8. The CDR3 loop spans 17 amino acids. The DNA for the CDR3 is TGTGCCAGCAGCGTAGCTATTACTAGCGGGCCACAAGAGACCCAGTACTTC. Residues: CASSVAITSGPQETQYF.

This clone came up once. The rearrangement uses TRBV5-6 and TRBJ2-5, with D unclear. Trimming stripped 3 bases from V and 2 bases from J, with 8 bases between. Germline-derived CDR1 and CDR2 are SGHDT and YYEEEE. This CDR3 spans 13 amino acids. CDR3 loop: CASSSALQETQYF. Here the CDR3 DNA reads TGTGCCAGCAGCTCCGCACTACAAGAGACCCAGTACTTC.

This sequence joins TRBV5-1 and TRBJ2-5; 9 nucleotides agree with TRBD2. After removal of 4 bases from V and 2 bases from J, the junction contained 6 bases not matched to a gene. The germline V gene has CDR1 SGHRS and CDR2 YFSETQ. There are 15 residues in the CDR3. CDR3 in amino acids: CASSAGGPQQETQYF. Here the CDR3 DNA reads TGCGCCAGCAGCGCGGGAGGGCCACAGCAAGAGACCCAGTACTTC. The full variable domain, with the rest looked up from reference TRBV5-1 and TRBJ2-5, is KAGVTQTPRYLIKTRGQQVTLSCSPISGHRSVSWYQQTPGQGLQFLFEYFSETQRNKGNFPGRFSGRQFSNSRSEMNVSTLELGDSALYLCASSAGGPQQETQYFGPGTRLLVL.

The J gene is TRBJ2-3, the V gene TRBV27; 9 positions match TRBD1. This CDR3 has 16 residues. The J segment lost 5 bases and the V segment lost 2 bases, leaving 8 bases of the junction unmatched. Germline V gene data show CDR1 as MNHEY and CDR2 as SMNVEV (reference sequence). The CDR3, as DNA: TGTGCCAGCAGTTTAAGGACAGGGGTTTCGGGAGATACGCAGTATTTT. Residues: CASSLRTGVSGDTQYF.

The genes are TRBV30 and TRBJ2-7, with 8 bases lining up with TRBD1. The CDR3 is 12 residues long. Germline loops: CDR1 GTSNPN, CDR2 SVGIG (reference sequence). The trim removed 4 bases at V and 9 bases at J, leaving 8 bases unmatched. CDR3 region: CAWKQGALGQYF. The CDR3 nucleotides read TGTGCCTGGAAGCAGGGGGCCCTAGGGCAGTACTTC. Using reference TRBV30 and TRBJ2-7 for the parts outside the CDR3, the full variable domain is SQTIHQWPATLVQPVGSPLSLECTVEGTSNPNLYWYRQAAGRGLQLLFYSVGIGQISSEVPQNLSASRPQDRQFILSSKKLLLSDSGFYLCAWKQGALGQYFGPGTRLTVT.

CDR3 sequence: CASSYSGGISYNEQFF. The CDR3 DNA reads as TGTGCCAGCAGTTACTCGGGCGGGATCTCCTACAATGAGCAGTTCTTC. The V gene is TRBV6-5, the J gene TRBJ2-1, with D possibly being TRBD2 (6 bases). V lost 0 bases, J lost 0 bases, and 9 bases lay in between. The CDR3 is made up of 16 amino acids. Germline-derived CDR1 and CDR2 are MNHEY and SVGAGI.

The V and J genes are TRBV15 and TRBJ1-1; 11 bases are shared with TRBD1. V shed 5 bases and J 5 bases; nucleotides not matched to a gene: 10. This CDR3 comprises 16 residues. The V gene's germline CDR1 is LNHNV and CDR2 YYDKDF (reference sequence). The CDR3 sequence is CATSFWTGGAGTEAFF. The CDR3 region has the DNA TGTGCCACCAGCTTCTGGACAGGGGGCGCGGGTACTGAAGCTTTCTTT. Variable domain in full (rest from reference TRBV15 and TRBJ1-1): DAMVIQNPRYQVTQFGKPVTLSCSQTLNHNVMYWYQQKSSQAPKLLFHYYDKDFNNEADTPDNFQSRRPNTSFCFLDIRSPGLGDTAMYLCATSFWTGGAGTEAFFGQGTRLTVV.

The chain employs TRBV21-1 and TRBJ1-5. TRBV21-1 is noted as a pseudogene. This CDR3 has 15 residues. The CDR3 bases are TGTGCCAGCAGCAAGAGGGTGCCAGCGAGGAAGCCCCAGCATTTT. It yields the protein CASSKRVPARKPQHF.

The chain employs TRBV27 and TRBJ2-1, with 8 bases fitting TRBD1. The CDR3 is 14 residues long. V was pared by 3 bases and J by 6 bases, with 4 bases of the junction left unmatched. The germline CDR1 and CDR2 sequences are MNHEY and SMNVEV (reference sequence). CDR3: CASSLETGANEQFF. The CDR3 DNA reads as TGTGCCAGCAGTTTGGAGACAGGGGCCAATGAGCAGTTCTTC.

The chain couples TRBV10-2 to TRBJ2-5, with TRBD2 matching over 7 bases. The V gene end was trimmed by 3 bases and the J gene end by 3 bases; junction bases not matched to a gene: 16. This CDR3 is built from 18 residues. CDR1 and CDR2 from the germline V gene are WSHSY and SAAADI. The CDR3 DNA is TGCGCCAGCAGTGATGGGGGGGGTGGGAGTTCCCATGAAGAGACCCAGTACTTC. Encoded protein: CASSDGGGGSSHEETQYF.

The chain couples TRBV13 to TRBJ2-3; 7 bases line up with TRBD2. This CDR3 has 12 residues. The germline V gene encodes CDR1 PRHDT and CDR2 FYEKMQ (reference sequence). Trimming removed 4 bases from V and 14 bases from J; junction bases left unmatched: 9. The CDR3 region is CASSSTSSERYF. The CDR3, as DNA: TGTGCCAGCAGCTCGACTAGCTCAGAACGGTATTTT.

V usage is TRBV2 and J usage is TRBJ2-7; 9 positions agree with TRBD1. Per germline, CDR1 SNHLY and CDR2 FYNNEI. The CDR3 runs to 16 residues. V lost 5 bases and J lost 5; bases outside the gene matches: 13. The CDR3 sequence is CASSINPGQGSHEQYF. Here the CDR3 DNA reads TGTGCCAGCAGTATTAACCCGGGACAGGGAAGCCACGAGCAGTACTTC. The full variable domain, rest sourced from reference TRBV2 and TRBJ2-7, is EPEVTQTPSHQVTQMGQEVILRCVPISNHLYFYWYRQILGQKVEFLVSFYNNEISEKSEIFDDQFSVERPDGSNFTLKIRSTKLEDSAMYFCASSINPGQGSHEQYFGPGTRLTVT.